The 23 T cell receptor beta chains listed next were all sequenced from one sample in a study of monozygotic twins with inflammatory bowel disease. From its re-call of the 5' RACE reads, TCRdb lists each CDR3 protein once, without DNA. The sample shows 150,000 to 200,000 distinct CDR3 sequences, and under 3.5% sits with its ten largest clones. Sequenced sample: blood. The receptors derive from a human donor with ulcerative colitis or Crohn's disease, or a healthy co-twin of an affected twin (not recorded which).

The chain carries TRBV7-9 and TRBJ2-1; TCRdb indicates TRBD2, and absent DNA this call remains unverified. This CDR3 region has 15 residues. Germline V lookup: CDR1 SEHNR, CDR2 FQNEAQ (reference sequence). The CDR3 spells CASSLFGLAGNEQFF.

This sequence joins TRBV30 and TRBJ2-1; TCRdb's D call of TRBD1 is untestable without DNA. This CDR3 has 12 residues. CDR1 and CDR2 from the germline V gene are GTSNPN and SVGIG (reference sequence). The CDR3 sequence is CACPGFYNEQFF.

The chain carries TRBV6-2 or TRBV6-3 and TRBJ2-3; TCRdb's D call, TRBD2, is unchecked because there is no DNA. Germline assignment: CDR1 MNHEY and CDR2 SVGEGT. The CDR3 has 16 amino acids. The CDR3 protein is CASRRRLAGLTDTQYF.

The rearrangement joins TRBV4-1 to TRBJ1-5; TCRdb proposes TRBD1, but this gene call is untestable without DNA. The CDR3 totals 14 residues. The germline V gene has CDR1 MGHRA and CDR2 YSYEKL. The CDR3 sequence is CASSQQGIGQPQHF.

The chain carries TRBV20-1 and TRBJ2-1; the D call of TRBD1 rests on TCRdb alone, since no DNA is present to check it. CDR1 is DFQATT, CDR2 SNEGSKA, per germline (reference sequence). The CDR3 loop spans 15 amino acids. CDR3 sequence: CSARGPGRRGGEQFF.

This chain uses TRBV20-1 with TRBJ1-2. This CDR3 region has 15 residues. Looked up from germline, CDR1 is DFQATT and CDR2 is SNEGSKA (reference sequence). The CDR3 spells CSASRGEAANYGYTF.

The genes are TRBV20-1 and TRBJ2-7; TCRdb's D call, TRBD2, is unchecked because there is no DNA. This CDR3 contains 15 residues. Germline assignment: CDR1 DFQATT and CDR2 SNEGSKA (reference sequence). The CDR3 protein is CSASGLDSSSYEQYF.

The chain uses TRBV28 and TRBJ2-1; TCRdb returns TRBD2, unconfirmable since there is no DNA. Germline V gene lookup returns CDR1 MDHEN and CDR2 SYDVKM. The CDR3 extends over 15 amino acids. CDR3 residues: CASSFSTRRYNEQFF.

The rearrangement uses TRBV27 and TRBJ2-3; TCRdb reports TRBD2, a call that lacks DNA to check it against. The CDR3 loop spans 17 amino acids. The V gene's germline CDR1 is MNHEY and CDR2 SMNVEV (reference sequence). The CDR3 region is CASSLGLAGDNTDTQYF.

This chain links TRBV28 with TRBJ2-7; TCRdb's D gene call, TRBD2, goes unchecked for lack of DNA. Germline-derived CDR1 and CDR2 are MDHEN and SYDVKM. The CDR3 extends over 13 amino acids. The CDR3 here is CASSLAGAREQYF. The whole variable domain, filled in from reference TRBV28 and TRBJ2-7, reads DVKVTQSSRYLVKRTGEKVFLECVQDMDHENMFWYRQDPGLGLRLIYFSYDVKMKEKGDIPEGYSVSREKKERFSLILESASTNQTSMYLCASSLAGAREQYFGPGTRLTVT.

V usage is TRBV28 and J usage is TRBJ2-3; TCRdb indicates TRBD2, and absent DNA this call remains unverified. CDR3 length: 16 residues. The germline V gene encodes CDR1 MDHEN and CDR2 SYDVKM. CDR3 sequence: CASSTRSSGDTDTQYF. The full variable domain, with the rest looked up from reference TRBV28 and TRBJ2-3, is DVKVTQSSRYLVKRTGEKVFLECVQDMDHENMFWYRQDPGLGLRLIYFSYDVKMKEKGDIPEGYSVSREKKERFSLILESASTNQTSMYLCASSTRSSGDTDTQYFGPGTRLTVL.

This rearrangement joins TRBV10-3 to TRBJ1-1; there is no DNA to check the TCRdb D call of TRBD1. This CDR3 has 14 residues. Germline V gene lookup returns CDR1 ENHRY and CDR2 SYGVKD. The CDR3 loop reads CAISAGQTNTEAFF.

The chain has TRBV29-1 and TRBJ2-3; checking the TCRdb D call of TRBD2 is not possible without DNA. This CDR3 is 14 amino acids long. Germline V gives CDR1 SQVTM, CDR2 ANQGSEA. CDR3 residues: CSVVRAGGIDTQYF.

The rearrangement joins TRBV12-3 or TRBV12-4 to TRBJ1-1; no DNA is available, so the TRBD1 call from TCRdb remains unchecked. The CDR3 length is 13 residues. The chain's CDR3 is CASIGTLGTEAFF.

This chain joins TRBV6-5 and TRBJ2-3; the D gene TCRdb calls, TRBD2, cannot be checked with no DNA. The CDR3 spans 13 residues. Germline V gene sequence: CDR1 MNHEY, CDR2 SVGAGI. The CDR3 reads CASSYLRGGSQYF.

This chain's CDR3 is CASSPFPGQGSSGANVLTF. This chain connects TRBV18 to TRBJ2-6; there is no DNA to check the TCRdb D call of TRBD1. The germline gives CDR1 KGHSH, CDR2 LQKENI. The length of the CDR3 is 19 residues.

The CDR3 spells CATSDLEKGGWNEQFF. The chain has TRBV24-1 and TRBJ2-1; the D call of TRBD1 rests on TCRdb alone, since no DNA is present to check it. Germline loops: CDR1 KGHDR, CDR2 SFDVKD. The CDR3 length is 16 residues.

This chain joins TRBV12-3 or TRBV12-4 and TRBJ2-2; TCRdb gives TRBD2 as the D gene, but with no DNA this cannot be confirmed. The CDR3 runs to 15 residues. The CDR3 spells CASSLTSGYTGELFF.

The gene calls are TRBV6-4 and TRBJ1-1; with no DNA, the TCRdb D assignment of TRBD1 cannot be verified. The CDR3 sequence is 16 residues long. CDR1 is MRHNA and CDR2 is SNTAGT in the germline V gene. The CDR3 is CASSQTRGGGRTEAFF.

This chain connects TRBV7-6 to TRBJ2-3; absent DNA, TCRdb's TRBD1 call cannot be checked. Per germline, CDR1 SGHVS and CDR2 FNYEAQ. The CDR3 runs to 15 residues. CDR3 sequence reads: CASSGRQGVTDTQYF.

The J gene is TRBJ2-3, the V gene TRBV5-1; the TCRdb call, TRBD2, lacks DNA for checking. The CDR3 loop spans 18 amino acids. Germline CDR1 is SGHRS and CDR2 is YFSETQ. The CDR3 loop is CASSWGTSGSPRTDTQYF.

V usage is TRBV5-1 and J usage is TRBJ1-1; TCRdb gives TRBD1 as the D gene, but with no DNA this cannot be confirmed. The germline V gene has CDR1 SGHRS and CDR2 YFSETQ. The CDR3 runs 14 residues. CDR3 in amino acids: CASSLGQVFTEAFF.

V usage is TRBV20-1 and J usage is TRBJ2-7. This CDR3 has 14 amino acids. The V gene's germline CDR1 is DFQATT and CDR2 SNEGSKA (reference sequence). The CDR3: CSAKAEAASYEQYF.